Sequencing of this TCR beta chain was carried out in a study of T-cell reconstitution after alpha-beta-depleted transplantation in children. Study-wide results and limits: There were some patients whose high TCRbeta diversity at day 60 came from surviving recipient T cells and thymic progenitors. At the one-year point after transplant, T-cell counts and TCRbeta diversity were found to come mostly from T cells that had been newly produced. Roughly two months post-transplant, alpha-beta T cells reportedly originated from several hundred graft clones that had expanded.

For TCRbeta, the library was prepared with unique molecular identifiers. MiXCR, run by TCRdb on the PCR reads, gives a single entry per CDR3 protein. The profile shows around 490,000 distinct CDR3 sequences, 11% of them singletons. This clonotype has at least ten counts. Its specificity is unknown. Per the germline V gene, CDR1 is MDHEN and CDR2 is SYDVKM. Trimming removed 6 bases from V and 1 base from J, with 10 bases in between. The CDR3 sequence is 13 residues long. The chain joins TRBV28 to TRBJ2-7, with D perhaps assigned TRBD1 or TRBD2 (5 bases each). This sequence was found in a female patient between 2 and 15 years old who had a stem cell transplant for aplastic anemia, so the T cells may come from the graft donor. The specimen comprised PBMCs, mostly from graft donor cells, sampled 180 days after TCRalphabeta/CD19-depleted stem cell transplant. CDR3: CASRGTLSYEQYF. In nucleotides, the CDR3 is TGTGCCAGCAGGGGGACCCTTTCCTACGAGCAGTACTTC.